Each of the 23 T cell receptor beta chains below was sequenced from the same sample in a study of shared clonotypes between healthy human individuals. Data came from immunoSEQ multiplex PCR; TCRdb stores just in-frame clones and leaves some out. This sample carries 1.4 million or so clones, less than 99% of them seen once, and the ten largest clones take around 0.33%. The source material was naive CD4+ T cells sorted from blood. As for subset: CD45RA+ positively selected. These receptors were taken from a man aged 25-45 years in good health.

This chain joins TRBV28 and TRBJ2-1; 11 bases line up with TRBD2. The germline V gene has CDR1 MDHEN and CDR2 SYDVKM. The V segment lost 6 bases and the J segment 5 bases; nucleotides outside the gene matches: 12. The CDR3 has 17 amino acids. CDR3 DNA sequence: TGTGCCAGCAGGCCCACGACGGGACTAGCGGTTAACAATGAGCAGTTCTTC. The encoded protein is CASRPTTGLAVNNEQFF. Variable domain in full (rest from reference TRBV28 and TRBJ2-1): DVKVTQSSRYLVKRTGEKVFLECVQDMDHENMFWYRQDPGLGLRLIYFSYDVKMKEKGDIPEGYSVSREKKERFSLILESASTNQTSMYLCASRPTTGLAVNNEQFFGPGTRLTVL.

The V gene is TRBV5-1, the J gene TRBJ2-7; D is unresolved. Germline assignment: CDR1 SGHRS and CDR2 YFSETQ. V lost 0 bases and J 2 bases, leaving 12 bases between the germline ends. The CDR3 is 15 amino acids. The CDR3 here is CASSLETNPTYEQYF. DNA for the CDR3: TGCGCCAGCAGCTTGGAGACCAACCCGACCTACGAGCAGTACTTC.

The V gene is TRBV30, the J gene TRBJ2-3, with D unclear. Germline V gene sequence: CDR1 GTSNPN, CDR2 SVGIG (reference sequence). This CDR3 has 15 residues. Deletions cut 1 base from V and 0 bases from J, with 11 bases between. The CDR3 DNA follows: TGTGCCTGGAGTGACCCCATCCCTAGCACAGATACGCAGTATTTT. Its translation: CAWSDPIPSTDTQYF.

The J gene is TRBJ1-4, the V gene TRBV7-9; no clear D gene. This CDR3 has 16 amino acids. Germline V CDR1 and CDR2: SEHNR, FQNEAQ (reference sequence). Between the trimmed V and J ends, which lost 0 bases and 0 bases, there was a span of 8 bases. The CDR3 DNA is TGTGCCAGCAGCTTAGCGCGGGCCGCAACTAATGAAAAACTGTTTTTT. Amino acids: CASSLARAATNEKLFF.

The chain links TRBV4-3 to TRBJ1-5, with D possibly being TRBD1 (6 bases). Germline lookup yields CDR1 LGHNA and CDR2 YSLEER. V lost 4 bases, J lost 5 bases, and 15 bases lay in between. This CDR3 is 15 amino acids long. CDR3 loop: CASSLSRGAHQPQHF. For the CDR3, the DNA is TGCGCCAGCAGCCTTAGTCGGGGGGCACATCAGCCCCAGCATTTT.

The rearrangement joins TRBV5-4 to TRBJ2-1, with 9 bases that match TRBD2. Losses at the gene ends were 2 bases for V and 5 bases for J; bases not matched to a gene: 5. Germline V lookup: CDR1 SGHNT, CDR2 YYREEE (reference sequence). CDR3 length: 15 residues. The CDR3 DNA follows: TGTGCCAGCAGCTTTACTTTAGCGGGAGACAATGAGCAGTTCTTC. This encodes CASSFTLAGDNEQFF.

This clone was observed a single time. The chain couples TRBV10-2 to TRBJ1-5, with a weak D call TRBD1 (5 bases). The V gene lost 5 bases and the J gene lost 6 bases, with 8 bases spanning the gap. Germline V gene sequence: CDR1 WSHSY, CDR2 SAAADI. The CDR3 totals 12 residues. The CDR3 DNA sequence: TGCGCCAGCAGTATAGGGGCTCAGCCCCAGCATTTT. Encoded protein: CASSIGAQPQHF.

The J gene is TRBJ2-2, the V gene TRBV19; D is unclear. CDR1 is LNHDA, CDR2 SQIVND, per germline (reference sequence). Between the trimmed V and J ends, which lost 3 bases and 6 bases, there was a span of 5 bases. The CDR3 contains 12 residues. The CDR3 region has the DNA TGTGCCAGTAGTATCCGACCCGGGGAGCTGTTTTTT. Its protein product is CASSIRPGELFF. Looking up the rest from reference TRBV19 and TRBJ2-2 gives the full variable domain: DGGITQSPKYLFRKEGQNVTLSCEQNLNHDAMYWYRQDPGQGLRLIYYSQIVNDFQKGDIAEGYSVSREKKESFPLTVTSAQKNPTAFYLCASSIRPGELFFGEGSRLTVL.

The chain carries TRBV27 and TRBJ2-2, with D tentatively TRBD1 (5 bases). Germline assignment: CDR1 MNHEY and CDR2 SMNVEV (reference sequence). This CDR3 has 13 residues. Between the trimmed V and J ends, which lost 3 bases and 6 bases, there was a span of 8 bases. The CDR3 DNA sequence: TGTGCCAGCAGTTTTGCAGGGCCCGGGGAGCTGTTTTTT. This encodes CASSFAGPGELFF.

The CDR3 reads CASSVPSGGVDTQYF. The CDR3 nucleotides are TGTGCCAGCAGCGTACCTAGCGGAGGGGTAGATACGCAGTATTTT. The V gene is TRBV9, the J gene TRBJ2-3, with 7 bases identical to TRBD2. V shed 1 base, J shed 5 bases, and the junction held 7 bases outside the gene matches. CDR1 and CDR2 from the germline V gene are SGDLS and YYNGEE. The CDR3 totals 15 residues.

This clone was seen just once. The chain couples TRBV2 to TRBJ2-7, with 8 positions matching TRBD1. The length of the CDR3 is 16 residues. Losses at the gene ends were 2 bases for V and 0 bases for J; bases not matched to a gene: 6. In germline, CDR1 is SNHLY, CDR2 FYNNEI. The CDR3 coding sequence is TGTGCCAGCAGTGAAAGCAGGGGGCGAAGCTCCTACGAGCAGTACTTC. This sequence encodes CASSESRGRSSYEQYF.

The gene calls are TRBV18 and TRBJ2-7, with TRBD1 as a possible D gene (6 bases). CDR1 is KGHSH and CDR2 is LQKENI in the germline V gene. This CDR3 contains 17 residues. Trimming left V 1 base short and J 0 bases short, with 16 bases between. The CDR3 protein is CASSPLPGAENSYEQYF. The CDR3 nucleotides are TGTGCCAGCTCACCACTACCAGGGGCCGAAAACTCCTACGAGCAGTACTTC.

The rearrangement uses TRBV11-3 and TRBJ2-1; no firm D call. Per the germline V gene, CDR1 is SGHNT and CDR2 is YENEEA. The CDR3 is 12 residues long. V lost 5 bases, J lost 6 bases, and 8 bases lay in between. CDR3 nucleotide sequence: TGTGCCAGCAGCCCCGGGCCCAATGAGCAGTTCTTC. It encodes CASSPGPNEQFF.

The chain carries TRBV18 and TRBJ1-1; 8 nucleotides match TRBD1. V trimming: 3 bases; J trimming: 4 bases; junction bases outside the gene matches: 7. CDR3 length equals 15 residues. Per the germline V gene, CDR1 is KGHSH and CDR2 is LQKENI. CDR3 sequence (DNA): TGTGCCAGCTCACCCGTCCGGACAGGGATCACTGAAGCTTTCTTT. Protein product: CASSPVRTGITEAFF.

The rearrangement joins TRBV9 to TRBJ2-7; 9 bases map to TRBD1. CDR3 length equals 15 residues. V lost 3 bases to trimming and J lost 2 bases; unmatched junction nucleotides: 6. CDR1 and CDR2 from the germline V gene are SGDLS and YYNGEE. CDR3 DNA sequence: TGTGCCAGCAGCGCGGGACAGGGTGCCGCCTACGAGCAGTACTTC. Translating it yields CASSAGQGAAYEQYF. The whole variable domain, remainder taken from reference TRBV9 and TRBJ2-7, is DSGVTQTPKHLITATGQRVTLRCSPRSGDLSVYWYQQSLDQGLQFLIQYYNGEERAKGNILERFSAQQFPDLHSELNLSSLELGDSALYFCASSAGQGAAYEQYFGPGTRLTVT.

V gene TRBV2 combines with J gene TRBJ1-2, with TRBD1 matching 9 bases. In germline, CDR1 is SNHLY, CDR2 FYNNEI. With 5 bases clipped from V and 7 bases from J, the junction kept 11 bases outside the gene matches. The CDR3 is made up of 15 amino acids. The DNA for the CDR3 is TGTGCCAGCAGTTTTAAGACAGGGGGTACGATTGGCTACACCTTC. It encodes CASSFKTGGTIGYTF.

Only one count was recorded for this clone. The chain is built from TRBV10-3 and TRBJ1-5, with D possibly being TRBD1 (5 bases). CDR3 length: 13 amino acids. Germline V gene data show CDR1 as ENHRY and CDR2 as SYGVKD. Trimming removed 10 bases from V and 6 bases from J, with 16 bases in between. CDR3 in amino acids: CATDDSAGQPQHF. The CDR3 coding sequence is TGTGCCACAGATGACAGCGCGGGTCAGCCCCAGCATTTT.

The chain combines TRBV4-1 with TRBJ1-2, with no clear D. There are 14 residues in the CDR3. CDR1 MGHRA and CDR2 YSYEKL come from the germline V gene. Deletions cut 1 base from V and 3 bases from J, with 9 bases between. The CDR3 bases are TGCGCCAGCAGCCAAGCTGAGGGAGACTATGGCTACACCTTC. It translates to CASSQAEGDYGYTF.

The chain uses TRBV7-6 and TRBJ1-5; D may be TRBD1 (6 bases). Deletions cut 3 bases from V and 0 bases from J, with 12 bases between. Germline CDR1 SGHVS, CDR2 FNYEAQ. The CDR3 covers 16 residues. The CDR3 loop is CASSLRGADSNQPQHF. CDR3 sequence (DNA): TGTGCCAGCAGCTTGAGGGGGGCGGATAGCAATCAGCCCCAGCATTTT.

V and J are TRBV18 and TRBJ2-3; D unresolved. The germline V gene has CDR1 KGHSH and CDR2 LQKENI. V was trimmed by 5 bases and J by 2 bases, leaving 14 bases between them. This CDR3 has 15 amino acids. CDR3 bases: TGTGCCAGCTCATTAACGGTCGTAGTCACAGATACGCAGTATTTT. It is translated as CASSLTVVVTDTQYF.

This chain connects TRBV7-2 to TRBJ2-1; weak D call: TRBD1 (6 bases). Germline lookup yields CDR1 SGHTA and CDR2 FQGNSA. The V and J ends lost 4 bases and 4 bases respectively, with 14 bases between them. This CDR3 contains 15 residues. Here the CDR3 DNA reads TGTGCCAGCAGCTCGGACAGCTCCTTTTACAATGAGCAGTTCTTC. Amino acid sequence: CASSSDSSFYNEQFF.

The chain employs TRBV2 and TRBJ2-7; D unresolved. Germline CDR1 is SNHLY and CDR2 is FYNNEI. V was shortened by 6 bases and J by 7 bases, with 10 bases between the two germline ends. CDR3 length equals 11 residues. The CDR3 protein is CASRPLGEQYF. As DNA, the CDR3 is TGTGCCAGCAGGCCGTTGGGGGAGCAGTACTTC.

The chain joins TRBV11-2 to TRBJ1-2, with D hard to call. CDR1 is SGHAT, CDR2 FQNNGV, per germline. This CDR3 comprises 15 residues. V shed 1 base and J shed 4 bases, with 13 bases lying between them. CDR3 in DNA: TGTGCCAGCAGCTTAGCCCTGGCGCTCAGCTATGGCTACACCTTC. Translation: CASSLALALSYGYTF.